Listed below are T cell receptor beta chains from one sample, sequenced in a study of cytomegalovirus exposure and HLA in healthy donors. The method was immunoSEQ multiplex PCR; TCRdb's version includes in-frame clones alone and lacks a portion of them. The data contain about 160,000 clones, about 81% of them seen just once; the ten biggest clones take up over 0.85%. The specimen sequenced was PBMCs. These receptors were collected from a girl between 2 and 10 years old in good health and CMV-seropositive. The CDR3 runs from the conserved cysteine through the conserved F or W. A D gene is named only where the DNA matches it firmly. Expanded clones get a size class; other rows say once, few or many, or leave the size out.

cdr3_nt | cdr3_aa | j_call | clone_size | v_call | d_call
TGCGCCAGCAGCCTAAAGCTAGCGGGAGCCTACAATGAGCAGTTCTTC | CASSLKLAGAYNEQFF | TRBJ2-1 | few | TRBV4-1 | TRBD2
TGTGCCAGCAGTGAGACAGGCTCTGGAAACACCATATATTTT | CASSETGSGNTIYF | TRBJ1-3 | - | TRBV6-1 | -
TGTGCCAGCAGTGCTGGAGACACAGATACGCAGTATTTT | CASSAGDTDTQYF | TRBJ2-3 | few | TRBV6-4 | -
TGTGCCACTTCGGGACTAGCAAGGGAGACCCAGTACTTC | CATSGLARETQYF | TRBJ2-5 | - | TRBV25-1 | TRBD2
TGTGCCAGCAGTGAATCGGGGGAAAGAAACACCATATATTTT | CASSESGERNTIYF | TRBJ1-3 | - | TRBV25-1 | -
TGCGCCAGCAGCACCGGAGGGCCAGGGGAGACCCAGTACTTC | CASSTGGPGETQYF | TRBJ2-5 | - | TRBV5-1 | -
TGCGCCAGCAGCTCTACTACAGGGGAGCCTAGGCGAGCTTTCTTT | CASSSTTGEPRRAFF | TRBJ1-1 | - | TRBV5-1 | TRBD1
TGTGCCAGCAGCCGACTAGCGGGGACCTACGAGCAGTACTTC | CASSRLAGTYEQYF | TRBJ2-7 | - | TRBV6-6 | TRBD2
TGTGCCTGGAGTGGGGGACTAAAAAATGAAGCTTTCTTT | CAWSGGLKNEAFF | TRBJ1-1 | - | TRBV30 | -
TGTGCCTGGAGTGTGGGGAGCTCCTACAATGAGCAGTTCTTC | CAWSVGSSYNEQFF | TRBJ2-1 | - | TRBV30 | -
TGTGCCAGTAGTATTAAGTTCTTGGCTTACACTGAAGCTTTCTTT | CASSIKFLAYTEAFF | TRBJ1-1 | - | TRBV19 | -
TGCGCCAGCAGCCAAGGCCGCGGGGCTTCTAATGAGCAGTTCTTC | CASSQGRGASNEQFF | TRBJ2-1 | - | TRBV4-1 | -
TGTGCCAGCAGCTTAGGGGCCTCCCTTGTCTATGGCTACACCTTC | CASSLGASLVYGYTF | TRBJ1-2 | - | TRBV7-2 | -
TGTGCCATCAGTGAGTCGGGGGGGTTCAATCAGCCCCAGCATTTT | CAISESGGFNQPQHF | TRBJ1-5 | few | TRBV10-3 | -
TGTGCCAGCAGCACTACAGGGTCCCAGCCCCAGCATTTT | CASSTTGSQPQHF | TRBJ1-5 | - | TRBV7-2 | -
TGTGCCTGGAAATCACCCCGGGACAGGGGTAGAAACACCATATATTTT | CAWKSPRDRGRNTIYF | TRBJ1-3 | - | TRBV30 | TRBD1
TGCGCCAGCAGCCAAGTTGGACATTCGAATGGCTACACCTTC | CASSQVGHSNGYTF | TRBJ1-2 | - | TRBV4-1 | -
TGCGCCAGCAGTCTCGTAGCGGGGAGCACAGATACGCAGTATTTT | CASSLVAGSTDTQYF | TRBJ2-3 | - | TRBV10-1 | TRBD2
TGTGCCAGCAGCTTAACAGGGGGCGAGAAGACCGGGGAGCTGTTTTTT | CASSLTGGEKTGELFF | TRBJ2-2 | - | TRBV7-8 | TRBD1
TGTGCCAGCAGCGACAGTTACTCCTACGAGCAGTACTTC | CASSDSYSYEQYF | TRBJ2-7 | - | TRBV9 | -
TGTGCCAGCAGCCTAGGACTAGCGGGAGGGATCTACGAGCAGTACTTC | CASSLGLAGGIYEQYF | TRBJ2-7 | - | TRBV5-6 | TRBD2
TGTGCCAGCAGTTACCTACAGGGGGGAAGAGAGACCCAGTACTTC | CASSYLQGGRETQYF | TRBJ2-5 | - | TRBV6-5 | TRBD1
TGCGCCAGCAGCCAACCCTACTTGGGGGGGCAGGTGGAGGCTTTCTTT | CASSQPYLGGQVEAFF | TRBJ1-1 | - | TRBV4-1 | -
TGTGCCAGCAGTGAACGGGTAGCTCTGGACGAGCAGTACTTC | CASSERVALDEQYF | TRBJ2-7 | - | TRBV6-1 | -
TGTGCCAGCAGCAAAGGGGAGGGGCGGGAGCTAACCCAGGCCCGAGAGACCCAGTACTTC | CASSKGEGRELTQARETQYF | TRBJ2-5 | - | TRBV21-1 | -
TGCAGCGTTGAAAGGGGCTCCTACAATGAGCAGTTCTTC | CSVERGSYNEQFF | TRBJ2-1 | - | TRBV29-1 | -
TGTGCCAGCAGCTCAGGACTAGCGGTCTCCTACGAGCAGTACTTC | CASSSGLAVSYEQYF | TRBJ2-7 | - | TRBV7-2 | TRBD2
TGTGCCAGCAGCTTAGTGGTAGGGGGCTACGAGCAGTACTTC | CASSLVVGGYEQYF | TRBJ2-7 | - | TRBV7-9 | -